Listed below are T cell receptor beta chains from one sample, sequenced in a study of blood T cells in healthy people across ages. TCRdb reprocessed the 5' RACE reads with MiXCR, giving one entry per CDR3 protein. The sample lists roughly 550,000 distinct CDR3 sequences, less than 25% occurring once. These data were also reused for a study on T cells of mothers and their children.

The source material was blood. The receptors come from a boy between 10 and 17 years old in good health. Both conserved end residues are part of each CDR3. A D gene is named only where the DNA matches it firmly. A row's size may be missing; if present it is once, few, many or a size class.

TRBJ1-2,TRBV2,NA,NA,CASNSLRSGDGYTF,TGTGCCAGCAACAGCCTTAGGTCAGGGGATGGCTACACCTTC
TRBJ2-5,TRBV7-2,few,NA,CASSPPSVETQYF,TGTGCCAGCAGCCCGCCTAGCGTTGAGACCCAGTACTTC
TRBJ2-5,TRBV19,NA,TRBD2,CASSILSGSIVEQYF,TGTGCCAGTAGTATTTTGAGCGGGAGCATAGTGGAGCAGTACTTC
TRBJ1-4,TRBV4-3,few,NA,CASSQDGGDHNEKLFF,TGCGCCAGCAGCCAAGACGGCGGAGATCATAATGAAAAACTGTTTTTT
TRBJ1-3,TRBV25-1,NA,NA,CASSAPGFIGNTIYF,TGTGCCAGCAGTGCCCCAGGGTTTATTGGAAACACCATATATTTT
TRBJ1-1,TRBV12-3/TRBV12-4,NA,NA,CASSARLGGGNTEAFF,TGTGCCAGCAGTGCCCGGTTGGGGGGTGGTAACACTGAAGCTTTCTTT
TRBJ2-7,TRBV11-2,few,TRBD1,CASSAYWDRGRYEQYF,TGTGCCAGCAGCGCGTACTGGGACAGGGGTCGCTACGAGCAGTACTTC
TRBJ1-6,TRBV7-9,NA,NA,CASSLDSLAGGDPLHF,TGTGCCAGCAGCTTAGATTCTCTGGCAGGCGGGGACCCCCTCCACTTT
TRBJ2-1,TRBV4-3,few,NA,CASSPRLGAEQFF,TGCGCCAGCAGCCCCCGACTAGGGGCTGAGCAGTTCTTC
TRBJ2-1,TRBV6-2/TRBV6-3,NA,TRBD1,CASSTGVEQFF,TGTGCCAGCAGTACAGGGGTCGAGCAGTTCTTC
TRBJ2-7,TRBV29-1,few,NA,CSAVMGRPAYEQYF,TGCAGCGCTGTAATGGGTCGCCCTGCCTACGAGCAGTACTTC
TRBJ2-3,TRBV3-1,NA,NA,CASSQRRLVGSPDTQYF,TGTGCCAGCAGCCAGCGAAGACTAGTTGGGTCCCCAGATACGCAGTATTTT
TRBJ2-5,TRBV5-1,few,NA,CASSRDPGDQETQYF,TGCGCCAGCAGCCGGGATCCAGGGGACCAAGAGACCCAGTACTTC
TRBJ1-1,TRBV27,NA,NA,CASRDRLTGNTEASF,TGTGCCAGCAGAGACAGGTTGACTGGGAACACTGAAGCTTCCTTT
TRBJ2-1,TRBV5-1,few,NA,CASSGSNRLNEQFF,TGCGCCAGCAGCGGCTCCAACCGACTTAACGAGCAGTTCTTC
TRBJ2-7,TRBV7-9,NA,TRBD1,CASSFRDRGGEQYF,TGTGCCAGCAGCTTCCGGGACAGGGGGGGCGAGCAGTACTTC
TRBJ2-2,TRBV11-2,NA,NA,CASSLGYGGMTTGELFF,TGTGCCAGCAGCTTAGGATATGGCGGGATGACCACCGGGGAGCTGTTTTTT
TRBJ2-5,TRBV7-2,few,NA,CASSLALTGIQETQYF,TGTGCCAGCAGCTTAGCCCTTACAGGAATCCAAGAGACCCAGTACTTC
TRBJ2-7,TRBV7-2,few,NA,CASRNTGTYEQYF,TGTGCCAGCAGAAATACAGGGACTTACGAGCAGTACTTC
TRBJ2-7,TRBV20-1,few,NA,CSAEEGYEQYF,TGCAGTGCAGAGGAGGGATACGAGCAGTACTTC
TRBJ2-1,TRBV7-9,few,NA,CASSFVGSDEQFF,TGTGCCAGCAGCTTTGTGGGGAGCGATGAGCAGTTCTTC
TRBJ2-3,TRBV20-1,few,TRBD2,CSPLTSGGVGETQYF,TGCAGTCCTCTGACTAGCGGGGGGGTAGGAGAGACCCAGTACTTT
TRBJ2-5,TRBV6-2/TRBV6-3,NA,TRBD2,CASSTIAGVGETQYF,TGTGCCAGCAGTACCATAGCGGGAGTAGGGGAGACCCAGTACTTC
TRBJ2-6,TRBV6-2/TRBV6-3,many,NA,CASSPWGAGSGANVLTF,TGTGCCAGCAGTCCATGGGGTGCAGGGTCCGGGGCCAACGTCCTGACTTTC
TRBJ2-2,TRBV4-1,NA,NA,CASSQVVTVNTGELFF,TGCGCCAGCAGCCAAGTAGTAACAGTTAACACCGGGGAGCTGTTTTTT
TRBJ2-1,TRBV19,NA,TRBD2,CASSTAPTSGSIAYNEQFF,TGTGCCAGTAGTACCGCACCGACTAGCGGGAGTATCGCCTACAATGAGCAGTTCTTC
TRBJ1-1,TRBV4-1,NA,NA,CASSQDLMGIFDTEAFF,TGCGCCAGCAGCCAAGATCTTATGGGGATATTTGACACTGAAGCTTTCTTT
TRBJ1-1,TRBV11-1,few,NA,CASSGSYGVGNTEAFF,TGTGCCAGCAGCGGGTCGTACGGTGTGGGGAACACTGAAGCTTTCTTT
TRBJ2-7,TRBV28,few,TRBD1,CASSSQGATPYEQYF,TGTGCCAGCAGTTCGCAGGGGGCGACTCCCTACGAGCAGTACTTC
TRBJ1-1,TRBV28,NA,TRBD1,CASSPDRVRVTEAFF,TGTGCCAGCAGTCCAGACAGGGTGAGAGTGACTGAAGCTTTCTTT
TRBJ2-4,TRBV5-1,NA,TRBD1,CASSLGDRNIQYF,TGCGCCAGCAGCCTGGGGGACAGAAACATTCAGTACTTC
TRBJ2-7,TRBV10-3,few,NA,CAISVEQGYEQYF,TGTGCCATCAGTGTGGAACAGGGATACGAGCAGTACTTC
TRBJ1-1,TRBV9,NA,TRBD1,CASSFGTELEAFF,TGTGCCAGCAGCTTCGGGACAGAACTTGAAGCTTTCTTT
TRBJ2-7,TRBV6-2/TRBV6-3,once,TRBD1,CASSYGIRGSYERYF,TGTGCCAGCAGTTACGGGATCAGGGGGAGCTACGAGCGGTACTTC
TRBJ2-7,TRBV12-3/TRBV12-4,few,NA,CASSFPGVYEQYF,TGTGCCAGCAGCTTCCCGGGGGTCTACGAGCAGTACTTC
TRBJ2-7,TRBV21-1,few,NA,CASSPPERDPAVYEQYF,TGTGCCAGCAGCCCCCCCGAGCGGGACCCTGCGGTTTACGAGCAGTACTTC
TRBJ2-1,TRBV29-1,NA,TRBD2,CSVDYSGTSGGVNEQFF,TGCAGCGTTGACTACTCCGGGACTAGCGGGGGGGTCAATGAGCAGTTCTTC
TRBJ2-1,TRBV6-5,NA,TRBD1,CASSLFGTAINEQFF,TGTGCCAGCAGCCTATTCGGGACAGCTATCAATGAGCAGTTCTTC
TRBJ2-7,TRBV10-3,few,NA,CAISDTVRSYEQYF,TGTGCCATCAGCGATACTGTCAGGTCCTACGAGCAGTACTTC
TRBJ2-4,TRBV18,few,TRBD1,CASSDGTVNLAKNIQYF,TGTGCCAGCTCGGATGGGACAGTCAACCTAGCCAAAAACATTCAGTACTTC
TRBJ2-1,TRBV4-3,few,NA,CASSRMLPSLNSYNEQFF,TGCGCCAGCAGCCGAATGCTCCCCAGTCTCAACTCCTACAATGAGCAGTTCTTC
TRBJ2-5,TRBV9,few,NA,CASSPSRGEETQYF,TGTGCCAGCAGCCCCAGCCGGGGCGAGGAGACCCAGTACTTC
TRBJ1-2,TRBV28,few,NA,CASSISWTAGLGYTF,TGTGCCAGCAGCATATCATGGACAGCAGGCCTTGGCTACACCTTC
TRBJ2-2,TRBV12-3/TRBV12-4,NA,TRBD2,CASSLSGSVTGELFF,TGTGCCAGCAGTCTTAGCGGGAGTGTCACCGGGGAGCTGTTTTTT
TRBJ2-1,TRBV7-2,NA,NA,CASSLEEGAGNEQFF,TGTGCCAGCAGCTTAGAGGAGGGGGCGGGTAATGAGCAGTTCTTC
TRBJ2-7,TRBV28,NA,NA,CASSLKSPGYYRYGQYF,TGTGCCAGCAGTTTAAAAAGTCCAGGGTACTATCGCTACGGGCAGTACTTC
TRBJ1-1,TRBV12-3/TRBV12-4,NA,TRBD1,CASSRSGQGAPEAFF,TGTGCCAGCAGTCGGTCGGGACAGGGGGCCCCTGAAGCTTTCTTT
TRBJ2-7,TRBV12-3/TRBV12-4,NA,TRBD2,CASSHSGSPNYEQYF,TGTGCCAGCAGCCACAGCGGGAGCCCAAACTACGAGCAGTACTTC
TRBJ2-2,TRBV6-1,NA,NA,CASIQKGYANTGELFF,TGTGCCAGCATCCAAAAGGGGTATGCGAACACCGGGGAGCTGTTTTTT
TRBJ2-3,TRBV20-1,few,NA,CSADRYTQYF,TGCAGTGCTGACCGTTATACGCAGTATTTT
TRBJ1-1,TRBV28,many,TRBD1,CASSGDRQAEAFF,TGTGCCAGCAGTGGGGACAGACAAGCCGAAGCTTTCTTT